This TCR beta chain was obtained from a study of Graves' ophthalmopathy and Graves' hyperthyroidism. Background on the study: A follow-up of 18 months without ophthalmopathy meant that hyperthyroidism was stable. The study's findings and limits: Among expanded thyroid clonotypes above 0.001 frequency, most also occurred in blood.

This clonotype was detected a few times. Its antigen is unidentified. The ends lost 2 bases at V and 4 bases at J; junction bases unmatched: 6. Germline V CDR1 and CDR2: MGHRA, YSYEKL. CDR3 length: 16 residues. Included hyperthyroidism patients were aged 18 to 65 and newly diagnosed (under 2 months' duration). Each diagnosis was determined on the basis of clinical symptoms, serum thyroxine, TRAb, thyroid ultrasound and orbital computed tomography. Researchers took RNA transcripts and amplified TCR beta CDR3 regions from them. HTBI primers were used in a first-round RT-PCR, which preceded a second-round multiplex PCR. Each CDR3 protein is one row after TCRdb ran MiXCR on the multiplex PCR reads. The sample holds over a million distinct CDR3 sequences, 35% to 40% seen once.

This sequence joins TRBV4-1 and TRBJ1-1; 11 bases match TRBD1. Sequenced material: peripheral blood or thyroid tissue (not recorded which). This receptor was obtained from an adult man with Graves' hyperthyroidism. CDR3 bases: TGCGCCAGCAGCCAAAGCGGACAGGGGGCGGCCACTGAAGCTTTCTTT. Its protein product is CASSQSGQGAATEAFF.